The clone carrying this T cell receptor (beta chain) came up once. This record comes from a study of T cell responses to AZD1222 COVID-19 vaccine. J was trimmed by 2 bases and V by 5 bases; bases with no gene match: 6. Germline V gene data show CDR1 as MNHEY and CDR2 as SVGAGI. This CDR3 is 14 amino acids long. Method: immunoSEQ multiplex PCR; TCRdb's copy keeps in-frame clones and lacks some. The table lists about 120,000 clones, about nine tenths of them singletons. The source material was peripheral blood, sampled on day 0 of AZD1222 vaccination. The chain couples TRBV6-5 to TRBJ2-7, with 7 bases that match TRBD1. This receptor was taken from an adult in good health. Here the CDR3 reads CASSTRDRPYEQYF. CDR3 sequence (DNA): TGTGCCAGCAGTACCCGGGACAGACCCTACGAGCAGTACTTC.